Shown below are 26 T cell receptor beta chains from a single sample sequenced in a study of T cell repertoires in cytomegalovirus infection. A single record per CDR3 protein comes from TCRdb applying MiXCR to the reads. Of approximately 910,000 distinct CDR3 sequences in the sample, less than 40% were seen once. Which antigens these TCRs recognize remains unknown. The material was cultured CD8+ T cells from PBMCs, obtained from culture after CMV antigen stimulation. These receptors came from a human donor in good health (CMV status not recorded). Some clones in this sample may be carry-over from other donors' samples.

In DNA form, the CDR3 reads TGTGCCAGCAGCTTGATGGGGCAAGAGACCCAGTACTTC. It encodes CASSLMGQETQYF. The gene calls are TRBV5-5 and TRBJ2-5, with unresolved D. Between the trimmed V and J ends, which lost 1 base and 2 bases, there was a span of 6 bases. The CDR3 runs 13 residues. Germline CDR1 and CDR2: SGHKS and YYEKEE (reference sequence). The whole variable domain, filled in from reference TRBV5-5 and TRBJ2-5, reads DAGVTQSPTHLIKTRGQQVTLRCSPISGHKSVSWYQQVLGQGPQFIFQYYEKEERGRGNFPDRFSARQFPNYSSELNVNALLLGDSALYLCASSLMGQETQYFGPGTRLLVL.

This clonotype has just a few counts. The rearrangement joins TRBV4-1 to TRBJ1-4; unclear D gene. The V and J ends lost 0 bases and 12 bases respectively, with 17 bases between them. The CDR3 is made up of 15 amino acids. Germline V gene sequence: CDR1 MGHRA, CDR2 YSYEKL. CDR3 region: CASSQDPGRAGELFF. CDR3 DNA sequence: TGCGCCAGCAGCCAAGACCCCGGCCGGGCCGGGGAACTGTTTTTT.

The chain couples TRBV2 to TRBJ2-7; 7 nucleotides align to TRBD2. Germline V gives CDR1 SNHLY, CDR2 FYNNEI. V was clipped by 3 bases and J by 4 bases; unmatched bases: 9. The CDR3 covers 15 residues. CDR3 region: CASSESRGRGYEQYF. Here the CDR3 DNA reads TGTGCCAGCAGTGAGAGTCGAGGGAGGGGTTACGAGCAGTACTTC.

This clonotype turned up a few times. The chain carries TRBV6-5 and TRBJ1-2; 11 bases are shared with TRBD1. The CDR3 length is 17 residues. CDR1 and CDR2 (germline): MNHEY, SVGAGI. The J segment lost 3 bases and the V segment lost 2 bases, leaving 8 bases of the junction unmatched. The CDR3 region is CASSYLWTGGEDYGYTF. Written as DNA, the CDR3 is TGTGCCAGCAGTTACCTCTGGACAGGGGGCGAGGACTATGGCTACACCTTC.

Here the CDR3 DNA reads TGTGCCACCAACGACAAGGGGAGTCCTACCAAAAACATTCAGTACTTC. Its translation: CATNDKGSPTKNIQYF. V gene TRBV15 combines with J gene TRBJ2-4, with D possibly being TRBD1 or TRBD2 (5 bases each). Trimming took 7 bases from V and 2 from J, leaving 18 bases between them. The CDR3 consists of 16 residues. In germline, CDR1 is LNHNV, CDR2 YYDKDF (reference sequence).

The rearrangement uses TRBV6-1 and TRBJ2-4, with a tentative D call TRBD2 (6 bases). Trimming removed 7 bases from V and 11 bases from J, with 24 bases in between. The CDR3 is 15 amino acids. Germline CDR1 and CDR2: MNHNS and SASEGT. The CDR3 nucleotides read TGTGCCAGCATCGAAGACGGGACTCCATTCGACGTTCAGTACTTC. Translated: CASIEDGTPFDVQYF.

The genes are TRBV6-2 or TRBV6-3 and TRBJ2-2; 10 bases line up with TRBD2. The CDR3 length is 19 residues. CDR1 and CDR2 (germline): MNHEY, SVGEGT. The junction had 9 bases not matched to a gene; V was cut back by 0 bases and J by 2 bases. The CDR3, as DNA: TGTGCCAGCAGTTACTCCCCAGGGCTAGCGGGGGACAACACCGGGGAGCTGTTTTTT. Its translation: CASSYSPGLAGDNTGELFF.

This clonotype was seen ten or more times. CDR3 in amino acids: CASSSPGGGSDEQYV. The DNA for the CDR3 is TGTGCCAGCAGTTCACCAGGGGGAGGAAGCGACGAGCAGTACGTC. This chain connects TRBV6-2 or TRBV6-3 to TRBJ2-7; the D gene is possibly TRBD1 (7 bases). V was pared by 4 bases and J by 5 bases, with 18 bases between. The CDR3 is made up of 15 amino acids. CDR1 and CDR2 (germline): MNHEY, SVGEGT.

There are a few counts of this clonotype. The chain joins TRBV7-8 to TRBJ1-2; the D is unclear. CDR3 length: 14 amino acids. V shed 5 bases and J shed 3 bases, with 13 bases lying between them. Germline CDR1 and CDR2: SGHVS and FQNEAQ. The CDR3 loop reads CASSRKRRDYGYTF. In DNA form, the CDR3 reads TGTGCCAGCAGCCGTAAGAGACGAGACTATGGCTACACCTTC.

Only a few counts were recorded for this clonotype. The gene calls are TRBV27 and TRBJ1-2, with a weak D call TRBD1 (5 bases). Germline values: CDR1 MNHEY, CDR2 SMNVEV (reference sequence). Trimming removed 6 bases at V and 0 bases at J, with 11 bases between. CDR3 length: 14 amino acids. For the CDR3, the DNA is TGTGCCAGCAGGGCGGGGGGGGCTAACTATGGCTACACCTTC. Its translation is CASRAGGANYGYTF.

This clonotype was seen a few times. V gene TRBV6-6 combines with J gene TRBJ2-5; D remains unclear. CDR1 is MNHNY, CDR2 SVGAGI, per germline (reference sequence). The CDR3 loop spans 14 amino acids. V was cut by 5 bases and J by 5 bases, with 15 bases left in between. This chain's CDR3 is CASSPAAGGETQYF. For the CDR3, the DNA is TGTGCCAGCAGTCCGGCCGCCGGTGGGGAGACCCAGTACTTC.

There are a few counts of this clonotype. The chain uses TRBV11-2 and TRBJ1-6, with D uncertain. The CDR3 extends over 17 amino acids. Germline values: CDR1 SGHAT, CDR2 FQNNGV. Trimming pared 3 bases from V and 0 bases from J, leaving 12 bases between. The CDR3 DNA is TGTGCCAGCAGCTTCGGACGGACTAGCTCCTATAATTCACCCCTCCACTTT. Translating it yields CASSFGRTSSYNSPLHF.

The rearrangement links TRBV27 to TRBJ1-2, with 7 bases aligning to TRBD1. V shed 6 bases and J 4 bases; nucleotides not matched to a gene: 5. The CDR3 sequence is 13 residues long. Germline V lookup: CDR1 MNHEY, CDR2 SMNVEV (reference sequence). The CDR3 is CASRKGTAYGYTF. The CDR3 nucleotides read TGTGCCAGCAGAAAAGGGACAGCCTATGGCTACACCTTC.

A few counts support this clonotype. The J gene is TRBJ1-1, the V gene TRBV12-5, with unresolved D. CDR3 size: 11 residues. From germline, CDR1 is LGHNT and CDR2 FRNRAP. V shed 4 bases and J shed 3 bases, with 3 bases lying between them. CDR3 sequence (DNA): TGTGCTAGTGGTTGGGACACTGAAGCTTTCTTT. It encodes CASGWDTEAFF.

This clonotype was seen many times. CDR3 in amino acids: CASSWGTGAGYTF. Written as DNA, the CDR3 is TGTGCCAGCAGCTGGGGGACAGGGGCCGGCTACACCTTC. The chain has TRBV7-8 and TRBJ1-2, with 10 bases lining up with TRBD1. The CDR3 has 13 amino acids. The J segment lost 8 bases and the V segment lost 4 bases, leaving 4 bases of the junction unmatched. Germline V gene sequence: CDR1 SGHVS, CDR2 FQNEAQ.

This rearrangement joins TRBV27 to TRBJ2-7, with 7 nucleotides matching TRBD2. Germline loops: CDR1 MNHEY, CDR2 SMNVEV (reference sequence). Trimming removed 6 bases from V and 4 bases from J; junction bases left unmatched: 9. The CDR3 loop spans 14 amino acids. CDR3 sequence (DNA): TGTGCCAGCAGCCCTAAGGGAGGGAGATACGAGCAGTACGTC. It translates to CASSPKGGRYEQYV.

J is TRBJ2-7 and V is TRBV6-2 or TRBV6-3; TRBD2 agrees at 8 bases. Germline V CDR1 and CDR2: MNHEY, SVGEGT. J gave up 2 bases and V 4 bases, and 7 bases lay outside the gene matches. The CDR3 length is 15 residues. DNA of the CDR3: TGTGCCAGCAGTTGGAGGCGGGGGGCCGCCTACGAGCAGTACGTC. Translation gives CASSWRRGAAYEQYV.

This clonotype showed up just a few times. The chain links TRBV7-3 to TRBJ1-1, with D perhaps matching TRBD1 (5 bases). V was trimmed by 5 bases and J by 2 bases, leaving 21 bases between them. CDR1 is SGHTA and CDR2 is FQGTGA in the germline V gene. The length of the CDR3 is 17 residues. The CDR3 loop reads CASSPGSTRDFNTEAFF. Written as DNA, the CDR3 is TGTGCCAGCAGCCCCGGCAGTACAAGGGACTTCAACACTGAAGCTTTCTTT.

This clonotype was counted ten times or more. The chain uses TRBV7-9 and TRBJ1-6; tentative D call: TRBD1 (5 bases). Germline V gives CDR1 SEHNR, CDR2 FQNEAQ (reference sequence). The CDR3 has 14 residues. V was shortened by 6 bases and J by 4 bases, with 10 bases between the two germline ends. In DNA, the CDR3 is TGTGCCAGCAGTTCCGGACAATATAATTCACCCCTCCACTTT. Amino acid sequence: CASSSGQYNSPLHF.

This clonotype was picked up many times. The gene calls are TRBV7-8 and TRBJ2-1; D possibly corresponds to TRBD2 (7 bases). Trimming left V 4 bases short and J 2 bases short, with 18 bases between. The CDR3 consists of 17 residues. Germline V lookup: CDR1 SGHVS, CDR2 FQNEAQ. CDR3: CASSSKGGASPYNEQFF. CDR3 coding DNA: TGTGCCAGCAGCTCAAAAGGGGGGGCCTCCCCCTACAATGAGCAGTTCTTC. Complete variable domain (other parts from reference TRBV7-8 and TRBJ2-1): GAGVSQSPRYKVAKRGQDVALRCDPISGHVSLFWYQQALGQGPEFLTYFQNEAQLDKSGLPSDRFFAERPEGSVSTLKIQRTQQEDSAVYLCASSSKGGASPYNEQFFGPGTRLTVL.

This rearrangement joins TRBV6-1 to TRBJ2-2; 8 bases line up with TRBD2. Germline V lookup: CDR1 MNHNS, CDR2 SASEGT. The CDR3 spans 16 residues. The trim removed 2 bases at V and 3 bases at J, leaving 5 bases unmatched. CDR3 DNA: TGTGCCAGCAGTGAAAAACGGGGGGGTGACACCGGGGAGCTGTTTTTT. This translates into CASSEKRGGDTGELFF.

The V call is TRBV7-8, the J call TRBJ2-7; D might be TRBD2 (5 bases). Trimming cost V 5 bases and J 3 bases, with 14 bases left between them. Germline CDR1 and CDR2: SGHVS and FQNEAQ. The CDR3 has 14 residues. CDR3: CASSTGLTNYEQYF. The CDR3 DNA follows: TGTGCCAGCAGCACCGGACTGACAAACTACGAGCAGTACTTC.

The genes are TRBV24-1 and TRBJ2-5, with 10 bases that match TRBD1. The V and J ends lost 4 bases and 8 bases, in that order; junction bases with no gene match: 9. This CDR3 has 15 amino acids. CDR1 and CDR2 from the germline V gene are KGHDR and SFDVKD. The CDR3 DNA is TGTGCCACCAGTGAGTCGACAGGGGGCTTTAGTACCCAGTACTTC. It yields the protein CATSESTGGFSTQYF.

This clonotype was detected a few times. This sequence joins TRBV7-9 and TRBJ1-1; 8 bases match TRBD1. CDR1 and CDR2 from the germline V gene are SEHNR and FQNEAQ (reference sequence). This CDR3 has 15 residues. With 6 bases clipped from V and 0 bases from J, the junction kept 6 bases outside the gene matches. CDR3 DNA sequence: TGTGCCAGCAGGGGACAGGAGCCAATGAACACTGAAGCTTTCTTT. Protein: CASRGQEPMNTEAFF. The full variable domain, with the rest looked up from reference TRBV7-9 and TRBJ1-1, is DTGVSQNPRHKITKRGQNVTFRCDPISEHNRLYWYRQTLGQGPEFLTYFQNEAQLEKSRLLSDRFSAERPKGSFSTLEIQRTEQGDSAMYLCASRGQEPMNTEAFFGQGTRLTVV.

This clonotype showed up just a few times. The chain combines TRBV4-1 with TRBJ2-1; a possible D gene is TRBD2 (5 bases). The CDR3 spans 13 residues. Germline lookup yields CDR1 MGHRA and CDR2 YSYEKL. Trimming shortened V by 4 bases and J by 8 bases, and 12 bases separated the two germline ends. The chain's CDR3 is CASSPDGGHEQFF. CDR3 sequence (DNA): TGCGCCAGCAGCCCGGACGGAGGCCATGAGCAGTTCTTC.

This clonotype was detected a few times. The V gene is TRBV20-1, the J gene TRBJ2-4; D possibly corresponds to TRBD2 (5 bases). CDR3 length: 14 amino acids. Trimming pared 2 bases from V and 1 base from J, leaving 9 bases between. Germline-derived CDR1 and CDR2 are DFQATT and SNEGSKA (reference sequence). The CDR3 DNA reads as TGCAGTGCTAGAAACCGAGGGGCCAAAAACATTCAGTACTTC. Amino acid sequence: CSARNRGAKNIQYF.